These 12 T cell receptor beta chains share one sample of origin, sequenced in a study of cytomegalovirus exposure and HLA in healthy donors. Researchers ran the PCR with 60 Vbeta and 13 Jbeta primers. The repertoire was sequenced with immunoSEQ multiplex PCR; TCRdb's copy has only in-frame clones and lacks some. The sample records around 180,000 clones, roughly 87% being singletons. Material for sequencing was PBMCs. These receptors came from a woman between 45 and 65 years old in good health and CMV-seronegative.

The chain combines TRBV11-1 with TRBJ1-1; no reliable D call. The CDR3 is 13 residues long. V was trimmed by 1 base and J by 2 bases, leaving 5 bases between them. Germline loops: CDR1 SGHAT, CDR2 FQDESV (reference sequence). The CDR3 loop is CASSLDSNTEAFF. The CDR3, as DNA: TGTGCCAGCAGCTTAGACTCTAACACTGAAGCTTTCTTT.

CDR3: CATSRTGEVNTQYF. The CDR3 DNA reads as TGTGCCACCAGCCGGACAGGGGAGGTGAATACGCAGTATTTT. This sequence joins TRBV25-1 and TRBJ2-3; 9 positions agree with TRBD1. From germline, CDR1 is MGHDK and CDR2 SYGVNS. The CDR3 totals 14 residues. J lost 7 bases, V lost 10 bases, and 12 bases had no gene match.

Note on this clone: The sample contains more than one DNA sequence encoding this CDR3. The CDR3 spells CASSSRVDTQYF. CDR3 DNA sequence: TGTGCCAGCAGTTCCAGGGTAGATACGCAGTATTTT. The rearrangement joins TRBV27 to TRBJ2-3; tentatively, D is TRBD1 (5 bases). The CDR3 is 12 residues long. Looked up from germline, CDR1 is MNHEY and CDR2 is SMNVEV (reference sequence). V was shortened by 4 bases and J by 5 bases, with 7 bases between the two germline ends.

The chain carries TRBV27 and TRBJ2-1, with 10 bases aligning to TRBD2. CDR3 length equals 14 residues. CDR1 and CDR2 (germline): MNHEY, SMNVEV (reference sequence). The junction had 6 bases not matched to a gene; V was cut back by 5 bases and J by 8 bases. CDR3 sequence: CASSTGLAFYEQFF. CDR3 nucleotide sequence: TGTGCCAGCAGTACGGGACTAGCGTTCTATGAGCAGTTCTTC.

The V gene is TRBV2, the J gene TRBJ2-1, with TRBD2 matching 14 bases. Germline V gene sequence: CDR1 SNHLY, CDR2 FYNNEI. The CDR3 is 18 residues long. The junction had 11 bases not matched to a gene; V was cut back by 3 bases and J by 7 bases. The CDR3 nucleotides are TGTGCCAGCAGTGAGCCCCGGACTAGCGGGAGGATACTGAATGAGCAGTTCTTC. Protein product: CASSEPRTSGRILNEQFF.

The chain employs TRBV28 and TRBJ1-2; tentatively, D is TRBD1 (6 bases). The CDR3 sequence is 15 residues long. Trimming left V 7 bases short and J 7 bases short, with 22 bases between. The germline V gene encodes CDR1 MDHEN and CDR2 SYDVKM. The CDR3 loop reads CASTNALAGAGGYTF. The CDR3 DNA is TGTGCCAGCACCAATGCCCTTGCAGGGGCGGGTGGCTACACCTTC.

This chain connects TRBV7-3 to TRBJ1-5, with D maybe TRBD1 (5 bases). Germline values: CDR1 SGHTA, CDR2 FQGTGA. Trimming cost V 9 bases and J 0 bases, with 21 bases left between them. The CDR3 consists of 17 residues. The CDR3 nucleotides read TGTGCCAGACTGTGGGGGGACTTTCGGGATAGCAATCAGCCCCAGCATTTT. Translation: CARLWGDFRDSNQPQHF.

The chain has TRBV28 and TRBJ1-4; TRBD1 matches at 7 bases. With 1 base clipped from V and 6 bases from J, the junction kept 11 bases outside the gene matches. Germline V lookup: CDR1 MDHEN, CDR2 SYDVKM. The CDR3 totals 17 residues. For the CDR3, the DNA is TGTGCCAGCAGTTTATTTGGGGGGCCAGGGGGATATGAAAAACTGTTTTTT. This encodes CASSLFGGPGGYEKLFF.

The chain carries TRBV7-8 and TRBJ1-6, with a weak D call TRBD1 (6 bases). CDR1 is SGHVS and CDR2 is FQNEAQ in the germline V gene. The CDR3 has 12 amino acids. The CDR3 loop is CAEGGANSPLHF. For the CDR3, the DNA is TGTGCTGAGGGGGGGGCTAATTCACCCCTCCACTTT. The whole variable domain, remainder taken from reference TRBV7-8 and TRBJ1-6, is GAGVSQSPRYKVAKRGQDVALRCDPISGHVSLFWYQQALGQGPEFLTYFQNEAQLDKSGLPSDRFFAERPEGSVSTLKIQRTQQEDSAVYLCAEGGANSPLHFGNGTRLTVT.

The chain links TRBV28 to TRBJ1-5, with D unclear. Deletions cut 5 bases from V and 13 bases from J, with 21 bases between. Germline V gene data show CDR1 as MDHEN and CDR2 as SYDVKM. The CDR3 sequence is 14 residues long. CDR3: CASSAPASPQEQHF. CDR3 nucleotide sequence: TGTGCCAGCAGTGCGCCCGCCTCCCCCCAGGAACAGCATTTT.

V usage is TRBV5-1 and J usage is TRBJ2-7, with 8 positions matching TRBD2. The CDR3 extends over 13 amino acids. Germline V gives CDR1 SGHRS, CDR2 YFSETQ. The V segment lost 3 bases and the J segment 7 bases; nucleotides outside the gene matches: 6. CDR3 in DNA: TGCGCCAGCAGCTCCGGGACGGGAGGGGAGCAGTACTTC. Encoded protein: CASSSGTGGEQYF.

This clone was recorded a few times. This chain uses TRBV6-1 with TRBJ2-2, with a possible D match to TRBD1 (6 bases). Per germline, CDR1 MNHNS and CDR2 SASEGT. CDR3 length equals 15 residues. V lost 6 bases to trimming and J lost 4 bases, with 15 bases between them. The CDR3 loop is CASRFQGMTTGELFF. The CDR3 DNA sequence: TGTGCCAGCAGGTTTCAGGGGATGACCACCGGGGAGCTGTTTTTT.